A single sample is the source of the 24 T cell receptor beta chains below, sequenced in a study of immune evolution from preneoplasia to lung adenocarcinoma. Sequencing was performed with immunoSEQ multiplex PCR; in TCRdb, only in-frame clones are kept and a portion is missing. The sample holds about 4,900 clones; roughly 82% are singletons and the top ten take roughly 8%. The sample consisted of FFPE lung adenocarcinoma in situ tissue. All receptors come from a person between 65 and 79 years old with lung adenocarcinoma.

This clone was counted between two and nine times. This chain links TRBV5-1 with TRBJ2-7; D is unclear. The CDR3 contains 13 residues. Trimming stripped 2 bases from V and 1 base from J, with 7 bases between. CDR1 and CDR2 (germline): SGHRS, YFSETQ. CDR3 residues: CASSFGGSYEQYF. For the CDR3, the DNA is TGCGCCAGCAGCTTCGGCGGTTCCTACGAGCAGTACTTC.

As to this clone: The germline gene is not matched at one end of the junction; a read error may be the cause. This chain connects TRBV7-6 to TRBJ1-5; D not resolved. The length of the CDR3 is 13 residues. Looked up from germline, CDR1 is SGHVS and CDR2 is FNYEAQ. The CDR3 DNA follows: TGTGCCAGCAGCTTAGCTAGCGATCAGCCCCAGCATTTT. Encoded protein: CASSLASDQPQHF.

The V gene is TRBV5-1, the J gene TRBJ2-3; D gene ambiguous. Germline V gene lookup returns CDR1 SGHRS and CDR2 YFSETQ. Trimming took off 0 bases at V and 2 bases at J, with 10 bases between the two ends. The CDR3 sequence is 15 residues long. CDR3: CASSLEGRATDTQYF. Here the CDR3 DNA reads TGCGCCAGCAGCTTGGAGGGAAGAGCCACAGATACGCAGTATTTT. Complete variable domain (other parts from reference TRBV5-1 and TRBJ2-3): KAGVTQTPRYLIKTRGQQVTLSCSPISGHRSVSWYQQTPGQGLQFLFEYFSETQRNKGNFPGRFSGRQFSNSRSEMNVSTLELGDSALYLCASSLEGRATDTQYFGPGTRLTVL.

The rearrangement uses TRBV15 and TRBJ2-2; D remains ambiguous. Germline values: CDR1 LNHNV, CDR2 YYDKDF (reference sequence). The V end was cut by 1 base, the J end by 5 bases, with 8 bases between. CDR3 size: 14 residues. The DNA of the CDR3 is TGTGCCACCAGCAGAGGAGGAACTACCGGGGAGCTGTTTTTT. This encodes CATSRGGTTGELFF.

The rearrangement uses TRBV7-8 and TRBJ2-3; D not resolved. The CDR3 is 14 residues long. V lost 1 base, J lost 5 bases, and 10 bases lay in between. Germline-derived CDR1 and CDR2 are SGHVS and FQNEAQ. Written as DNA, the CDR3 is TGTGCCAGCAGCTTAGATCCTCTAATAGATACGCAGTATTTT. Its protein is CASSLDPLIDTQYF.

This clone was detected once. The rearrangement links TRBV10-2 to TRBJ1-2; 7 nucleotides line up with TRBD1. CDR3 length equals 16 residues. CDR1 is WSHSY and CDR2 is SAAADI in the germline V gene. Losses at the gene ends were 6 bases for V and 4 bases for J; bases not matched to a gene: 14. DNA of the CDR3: TGCGCCAGCAGAGGAGAGACAGGGAGAACTTCCTATGGCTACACCTTC. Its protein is CASRGETGRTSYGYTF.

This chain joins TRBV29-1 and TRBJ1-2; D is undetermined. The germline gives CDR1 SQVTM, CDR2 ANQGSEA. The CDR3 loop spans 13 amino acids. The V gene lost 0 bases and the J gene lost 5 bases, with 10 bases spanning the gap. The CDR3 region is CSVEDRFDYGYTF. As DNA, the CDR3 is TGCAGCGTTGAAGATCGTTTTGATTATGGCTACACCTTC.

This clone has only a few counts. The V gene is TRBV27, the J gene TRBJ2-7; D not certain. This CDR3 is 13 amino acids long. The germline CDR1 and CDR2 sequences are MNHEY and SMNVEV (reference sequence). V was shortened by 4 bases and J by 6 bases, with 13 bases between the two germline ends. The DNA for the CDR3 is TGTGCCAGCAGTTGGGGTGGAGTGAGCGAGCAGTACTTC. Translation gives CASSWGGVSEQYF.

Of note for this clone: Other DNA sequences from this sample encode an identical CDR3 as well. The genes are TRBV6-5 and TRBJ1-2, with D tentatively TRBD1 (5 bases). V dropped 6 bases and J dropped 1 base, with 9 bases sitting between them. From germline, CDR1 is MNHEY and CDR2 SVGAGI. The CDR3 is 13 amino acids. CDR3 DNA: TGTGCCAGCAGCCCCGGGGGTAACTATGGCTACACCTTC. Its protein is CASSPGGNYGYTF.

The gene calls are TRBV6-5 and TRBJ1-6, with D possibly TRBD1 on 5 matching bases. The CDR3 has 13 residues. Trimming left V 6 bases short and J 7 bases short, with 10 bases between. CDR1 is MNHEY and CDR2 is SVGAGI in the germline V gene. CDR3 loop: CASSDSENSPLHF. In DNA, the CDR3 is TGTGCCAGCAGCGACAGTGAAAATTCACCCCTCCACTTT.

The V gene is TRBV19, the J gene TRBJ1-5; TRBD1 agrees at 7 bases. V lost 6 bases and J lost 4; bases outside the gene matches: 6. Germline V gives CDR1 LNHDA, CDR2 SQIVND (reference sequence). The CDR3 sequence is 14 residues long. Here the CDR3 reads CASSLGQVNQPQHF. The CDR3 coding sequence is TGTGCCAGTAGCCTCGGACAGGTGAATCAGCCCCAGCATTTT.

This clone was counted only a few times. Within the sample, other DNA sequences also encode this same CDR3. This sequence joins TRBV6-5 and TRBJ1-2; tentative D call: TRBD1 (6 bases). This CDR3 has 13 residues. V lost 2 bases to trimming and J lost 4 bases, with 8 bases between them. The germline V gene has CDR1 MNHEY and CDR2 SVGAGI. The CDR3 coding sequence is TGTGCCAGCAGTTACGGGGGCGGCTATGGCTACACCTTC. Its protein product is CASSYGGGYGYTF.

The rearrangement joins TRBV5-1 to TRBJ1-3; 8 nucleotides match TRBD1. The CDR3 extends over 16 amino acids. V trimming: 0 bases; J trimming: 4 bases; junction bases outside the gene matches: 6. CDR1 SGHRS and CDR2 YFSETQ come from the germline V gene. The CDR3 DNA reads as TGCGCCAGCAGCTTGGATGCCGGGACAGGAGGAAACACCATATATTTT. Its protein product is CASSLDAGTGGNTIYF.

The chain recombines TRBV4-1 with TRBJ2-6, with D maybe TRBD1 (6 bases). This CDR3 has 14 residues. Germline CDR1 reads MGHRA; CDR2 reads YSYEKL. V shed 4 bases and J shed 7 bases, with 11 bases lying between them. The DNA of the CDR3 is TGCGCCAGCAGCCGCCAGACAGGAGCCAACGTCCTGACTTTC. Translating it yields CASSRQTGANVLTF.

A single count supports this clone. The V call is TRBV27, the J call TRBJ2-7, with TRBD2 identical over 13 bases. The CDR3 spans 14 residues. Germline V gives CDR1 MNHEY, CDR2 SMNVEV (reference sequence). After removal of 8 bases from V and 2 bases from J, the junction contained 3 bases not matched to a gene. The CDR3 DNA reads TGTGCCAGCGGACTAGCGGGAGATCCCTACGAGCAGTACTTC. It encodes CASGLAGDPYEQYF.

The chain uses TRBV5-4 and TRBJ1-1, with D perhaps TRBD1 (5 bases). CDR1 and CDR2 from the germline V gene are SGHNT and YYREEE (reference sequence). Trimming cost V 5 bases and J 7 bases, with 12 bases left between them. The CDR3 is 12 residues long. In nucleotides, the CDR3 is TGTGCCAGCAGATTCAGGAGGGGTGAAGCTTTCTTT. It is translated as CASRFRRGEAFF.

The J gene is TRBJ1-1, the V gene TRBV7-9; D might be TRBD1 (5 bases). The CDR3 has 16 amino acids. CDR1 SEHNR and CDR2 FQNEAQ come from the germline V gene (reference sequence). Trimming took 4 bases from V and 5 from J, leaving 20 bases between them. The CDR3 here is CASSSRDRAQETEAFF. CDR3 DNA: TGTGCCAGCAGCTCACGGGACCGGGCCCAAGAGACTGAAGCTTTCTTT.

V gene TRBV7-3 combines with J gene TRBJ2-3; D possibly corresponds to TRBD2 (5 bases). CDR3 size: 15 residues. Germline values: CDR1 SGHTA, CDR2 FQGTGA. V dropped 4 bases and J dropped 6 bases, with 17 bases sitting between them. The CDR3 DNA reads TGTGCCAGCAGCTCCCAAGGACTTCTGAAGGATACGCAGTATTTT. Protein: CASSSQGLLKDTQYF.

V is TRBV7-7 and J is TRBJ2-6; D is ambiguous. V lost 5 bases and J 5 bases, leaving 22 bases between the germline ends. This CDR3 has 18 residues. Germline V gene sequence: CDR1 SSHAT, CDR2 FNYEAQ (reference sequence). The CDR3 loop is CASSPFCKCQSRANVLTF. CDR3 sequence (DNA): TGTGCCAGCAGCCCATTCTGTAAGTGCCAAAGTCGGGCCAACGTCCTGACTTTC.

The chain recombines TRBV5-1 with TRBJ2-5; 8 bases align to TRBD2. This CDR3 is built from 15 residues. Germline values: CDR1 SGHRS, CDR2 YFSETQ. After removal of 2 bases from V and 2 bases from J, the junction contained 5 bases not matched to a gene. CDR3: CASSLQRGPQETQYF. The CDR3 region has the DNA TGCGCCAGCAGCTTACAGCGGGGGCCGCAAGAGACCCAGTACTTC.

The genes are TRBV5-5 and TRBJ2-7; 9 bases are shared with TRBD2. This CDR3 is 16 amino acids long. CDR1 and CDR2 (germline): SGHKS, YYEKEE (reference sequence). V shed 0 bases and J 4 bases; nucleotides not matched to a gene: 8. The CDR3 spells CASSLAASSGMYEQYF. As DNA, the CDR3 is TGTGCCAGCAGCTTGGCGGCTTCTAGCGGGATGTACGAGCAGTACTTC. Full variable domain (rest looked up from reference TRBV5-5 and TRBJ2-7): DAGVTQSPTHLIKTRGQQVTLRCSPISGHKSVSWYQQVLGQGPQFIFQYYEKEERGRGNFPDRFSARQFPNYSSELNVNALLLGDSALYLCASSLAASSGMYEQYFGPGTRLTVT.

The CDR3 spells CASSVTESGTQYF. The CDR3 region has the DNA TGTGCCAGCTCCGTGACTGAGTCCGGGACCCAGTACTTC. This chain uses TRBV6-4 with TRBJ2-5; D is ambiguous. Germline CDR1 is MRHNA and CDR2 is SNTAGT. There are 13 residues in the CDR3. V was clipped by 8 bases and J by 7 bases, with 17 bases between them.

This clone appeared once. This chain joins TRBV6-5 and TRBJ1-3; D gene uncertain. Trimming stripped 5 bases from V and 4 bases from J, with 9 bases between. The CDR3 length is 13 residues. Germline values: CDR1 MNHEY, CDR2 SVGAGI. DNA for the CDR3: TGTGCCAGCAGTCCGGGAGTCGGAAACACCATATATTTT. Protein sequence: CASSPGVGNTIYF.

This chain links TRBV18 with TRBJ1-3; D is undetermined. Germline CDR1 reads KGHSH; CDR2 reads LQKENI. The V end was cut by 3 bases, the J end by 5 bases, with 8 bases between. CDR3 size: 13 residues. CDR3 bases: TGTGCCAGCTCACCGGTTGGTCGAAACACCATATATTTT. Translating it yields CASSPVGRNTIYF. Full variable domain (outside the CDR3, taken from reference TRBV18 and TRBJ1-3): NAGVMQNPRHLVRRRGQEARLRCSPMKGHSHVYWYRQLPEEGLKFMVYLQKENIIDESGMPKERFSAEFPKEGPSILRIQQVVRGDSAAYFCASSPVGRNTIYFGEGSWLTVV.